A few counts support the clone carrying this TCR beta chain. What it binds is unknown. The sample is drawn from a study of Ad26.COV2.S vaccination and SARS-CoV-2 variants. The study, taken as a whole, reports: Vaccine recipients and placebo recipients showed similar non-spike TCR breadth.

Assay: immunoSEQ multiplex PCR; the TCRdb copy retains only in-frame clones and omits some. The sample contains more than 300,000 clones, over 80% of which appear only once. The CDR3 loop spans 13 amino acids. The V gene's germline CDR1 is GTSNPN and CDR2 SVGIG (reference sequence). With 3 bases removed from V and 3 bases from J, the gap between germline ends came to 11 bases. As to treatment: around 19 received Ad26.COV2.S at low or high dose, single or two shots; about 5 received placebo; per-sample allocation not given. The study sampled participants on day 63 after the first vaccine or placebo injection.

J is TRBJ1-2 and V is TRBV30; TRBD1 might be the D (6 bases). The receptor's source is a person between 18 and 60 years old who received the Ad26.COV2.S COVID-19 vaccine or a placebo. Sample: peripheral blood, taken in a trial of Ad26.COV2.S vaccine versus placebo. The CDR3 protein is CAWSVQGDYGYTF. Here the CDR3 DNA reads TGTGCCTGGAGCGTACAGGGAGACTATGGCTACACCTTC.